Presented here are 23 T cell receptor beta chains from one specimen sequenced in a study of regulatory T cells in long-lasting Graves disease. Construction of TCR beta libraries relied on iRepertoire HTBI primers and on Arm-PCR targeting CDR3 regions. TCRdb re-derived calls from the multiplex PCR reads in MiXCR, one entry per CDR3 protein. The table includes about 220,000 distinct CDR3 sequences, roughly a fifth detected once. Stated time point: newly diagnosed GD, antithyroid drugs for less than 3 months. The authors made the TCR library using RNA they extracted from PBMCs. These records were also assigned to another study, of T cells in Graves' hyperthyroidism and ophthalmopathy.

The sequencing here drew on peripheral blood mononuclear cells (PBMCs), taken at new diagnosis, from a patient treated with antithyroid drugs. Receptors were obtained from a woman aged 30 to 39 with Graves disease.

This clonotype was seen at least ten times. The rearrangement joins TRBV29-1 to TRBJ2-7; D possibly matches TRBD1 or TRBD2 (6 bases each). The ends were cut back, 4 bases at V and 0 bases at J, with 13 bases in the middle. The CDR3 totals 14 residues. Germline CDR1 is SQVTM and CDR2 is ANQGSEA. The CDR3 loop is CSVGRRGASYEQYF. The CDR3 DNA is TGCAGCGTTGGGAGGAGGGGGGCCTCCTACGAGCAGTACTTC.

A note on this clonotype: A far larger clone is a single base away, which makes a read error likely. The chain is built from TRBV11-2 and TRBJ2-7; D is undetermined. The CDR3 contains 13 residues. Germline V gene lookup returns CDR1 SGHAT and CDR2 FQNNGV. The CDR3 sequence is CASSLVLGGEPYF. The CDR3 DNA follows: TGTGCCAGCAGCCTAGTGCTGGGCGGCGAGCCGTACTTC.

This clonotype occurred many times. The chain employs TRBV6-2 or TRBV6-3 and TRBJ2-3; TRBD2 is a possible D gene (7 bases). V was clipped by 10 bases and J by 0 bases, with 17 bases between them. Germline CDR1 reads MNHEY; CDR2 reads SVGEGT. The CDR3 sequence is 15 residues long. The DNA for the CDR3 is TGTGCCATCCGGGGGGCCCCTGCTAGCACAGATACGCAGTATTTT. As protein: CAIRGAPASTDTQYF.

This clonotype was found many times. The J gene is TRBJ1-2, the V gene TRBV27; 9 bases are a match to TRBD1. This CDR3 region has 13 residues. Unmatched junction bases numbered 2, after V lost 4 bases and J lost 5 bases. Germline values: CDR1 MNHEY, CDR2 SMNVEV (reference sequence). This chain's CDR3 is CASSYGTGYGYTF. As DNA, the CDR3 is TGTGCCAGCAGTTACGGGACAGGGTATGGCTACACCTTC.

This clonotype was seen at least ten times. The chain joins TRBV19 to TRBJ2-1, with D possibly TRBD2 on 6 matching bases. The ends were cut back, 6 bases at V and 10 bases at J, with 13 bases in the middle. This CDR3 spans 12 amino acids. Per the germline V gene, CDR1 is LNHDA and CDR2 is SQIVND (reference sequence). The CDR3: CASSPYREEQFF. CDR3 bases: TGTGCCAGTAGCCCTTACCGGGAGGAGCAGTTCTTC. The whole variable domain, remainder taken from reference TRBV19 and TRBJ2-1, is DGGITQSPKYLFRKEGQNVTLSCEQNLNHDAMYWYRQDPGQGLRLIYYSQIVNDFQKGDIAEGYSVSREKKESFPLTVTSAQKNPTAFYLCASSPYREEQFFGPGTRLTVL.

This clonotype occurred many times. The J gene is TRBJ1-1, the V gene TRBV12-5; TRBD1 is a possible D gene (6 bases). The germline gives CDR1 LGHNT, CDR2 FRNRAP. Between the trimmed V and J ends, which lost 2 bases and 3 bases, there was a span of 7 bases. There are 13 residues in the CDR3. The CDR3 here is CASGLQGYTEAFF. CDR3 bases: TGTGCTAGTGGTTTGCAGGGGTACACTGAAGCTTTCTTT.

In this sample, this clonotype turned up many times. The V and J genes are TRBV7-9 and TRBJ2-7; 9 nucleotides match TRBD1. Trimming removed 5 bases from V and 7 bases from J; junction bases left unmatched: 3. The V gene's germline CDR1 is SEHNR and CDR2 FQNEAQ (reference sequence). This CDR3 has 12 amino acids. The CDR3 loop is CASSRQGGEQYF. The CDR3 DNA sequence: TGTGCCAGCAGCCGACAGGGGGGAGAGCAGTACTTC.

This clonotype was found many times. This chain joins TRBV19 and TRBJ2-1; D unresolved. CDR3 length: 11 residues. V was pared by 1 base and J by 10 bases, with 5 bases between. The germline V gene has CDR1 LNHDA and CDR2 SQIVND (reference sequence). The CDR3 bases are TGTGCCAGTAGTATAGGCATAGAGCAGTTCTTC. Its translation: CASSIGIEQFF.

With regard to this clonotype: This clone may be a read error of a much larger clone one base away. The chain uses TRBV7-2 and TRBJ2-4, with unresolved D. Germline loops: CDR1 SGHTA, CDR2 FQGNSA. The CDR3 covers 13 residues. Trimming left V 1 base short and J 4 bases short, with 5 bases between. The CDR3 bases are TGTGCCAGCAGCTTAGAGGGAAAAAACATTCAGTACTTC. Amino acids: CASSLEGKNIQYF.

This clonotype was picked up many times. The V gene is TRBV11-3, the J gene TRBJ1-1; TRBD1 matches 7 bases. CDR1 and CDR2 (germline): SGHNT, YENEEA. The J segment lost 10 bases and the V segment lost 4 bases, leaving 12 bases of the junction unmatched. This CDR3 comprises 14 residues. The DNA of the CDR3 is TGTGCCAGCAGCTCTATTACAGGGGAGGGAATAGCTTTCTTT. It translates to CASSSITGEGIAFF.

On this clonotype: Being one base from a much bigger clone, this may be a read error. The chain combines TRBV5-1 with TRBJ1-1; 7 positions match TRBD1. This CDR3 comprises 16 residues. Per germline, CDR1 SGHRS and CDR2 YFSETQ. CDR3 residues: CAGSLDRGQVDTEAFF. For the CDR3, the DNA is TGTGCCGGCAGCTTAGATAGGGGGCAGGTGGACACTGAAGCTTTCTTT.

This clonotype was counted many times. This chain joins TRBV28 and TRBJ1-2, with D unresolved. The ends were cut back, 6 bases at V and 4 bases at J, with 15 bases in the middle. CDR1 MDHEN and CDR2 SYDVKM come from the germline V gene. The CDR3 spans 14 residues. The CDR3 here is CASSQSGLPYGYTF. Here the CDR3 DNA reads TGTGCCAGCAGCCAGAGCGGTCTTCCCTATGGCTACACCTTC.

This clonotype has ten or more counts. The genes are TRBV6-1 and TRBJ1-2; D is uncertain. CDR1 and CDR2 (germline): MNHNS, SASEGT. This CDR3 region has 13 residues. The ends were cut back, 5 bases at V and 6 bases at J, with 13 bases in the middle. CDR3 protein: CASSRGRVDGYTF. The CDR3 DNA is TGTGCCAGCAGTAGAGGGAGAGTCGATGGCTACACCTTC.

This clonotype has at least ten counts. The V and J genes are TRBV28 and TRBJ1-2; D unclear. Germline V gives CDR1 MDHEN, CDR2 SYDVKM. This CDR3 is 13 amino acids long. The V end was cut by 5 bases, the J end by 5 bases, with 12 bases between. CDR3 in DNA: TGTGCCAGCAGTCCCCTGGGTGGGTATGGCTACACCTTC. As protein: CASSPLGGYGYTF.

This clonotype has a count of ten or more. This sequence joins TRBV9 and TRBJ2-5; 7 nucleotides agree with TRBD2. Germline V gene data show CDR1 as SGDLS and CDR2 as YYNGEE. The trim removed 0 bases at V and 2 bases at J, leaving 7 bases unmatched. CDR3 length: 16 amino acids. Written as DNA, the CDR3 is TGTGCCAGCAGCGTAGGGGATAGCGGGTATCAAGAGACCCAGTACTTC. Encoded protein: CASSVGDSGYQETQYF.

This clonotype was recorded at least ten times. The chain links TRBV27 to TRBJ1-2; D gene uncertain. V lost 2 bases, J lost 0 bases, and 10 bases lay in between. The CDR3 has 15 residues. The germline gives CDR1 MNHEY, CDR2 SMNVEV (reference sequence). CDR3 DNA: TGTGCCAGCAGTTTAGGGCCTGGCCCTAACTATGGCTACACCTTC. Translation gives CASSLGPGPNYGYTF.

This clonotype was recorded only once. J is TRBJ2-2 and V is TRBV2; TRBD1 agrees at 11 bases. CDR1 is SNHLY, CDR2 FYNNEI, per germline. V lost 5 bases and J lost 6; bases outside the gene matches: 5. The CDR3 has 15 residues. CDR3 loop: CASSPGQGVAGELFF. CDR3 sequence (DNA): TGTGCCAGCAGTCCGGGACAGGGGGTGGCCGGGGAGCTGTTTTTT.

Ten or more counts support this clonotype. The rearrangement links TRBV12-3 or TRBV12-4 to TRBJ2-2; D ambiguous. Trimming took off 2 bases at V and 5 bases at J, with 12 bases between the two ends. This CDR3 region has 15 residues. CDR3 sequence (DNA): TGTGCCAGCAGTTTACCCGACCTCGTGACCGGGGAGCTGTTTTTT. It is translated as CASSLPDLVTGELFF.

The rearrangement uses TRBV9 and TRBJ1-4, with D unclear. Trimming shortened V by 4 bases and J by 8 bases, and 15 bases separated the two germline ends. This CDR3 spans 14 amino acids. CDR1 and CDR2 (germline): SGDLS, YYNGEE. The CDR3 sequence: CASSYEPVREKLFF. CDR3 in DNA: TGTGCCAGCAGCTATGAACCGGTGCGGGAAAAACTGTTTTTT.

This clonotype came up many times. CDR3 bases: TGCGCCAGCAGCTTGGGGGGACTAGCGGTTACCTACAATGAGCAGTTCTTC. Translation: CASSLGGLAVTYNEQFF. The rearrangement links TRBV5-1 to TRBJ2-1; TRBD2 matches at 11 bases. The V gene's germline CDR1 is SGHRS and CDR2 YFSETQ. V lost 0 bases to trimming and J lost 2 bases; unmatched junction nucleotides: 4. The CDR3 consists of 17 residues.

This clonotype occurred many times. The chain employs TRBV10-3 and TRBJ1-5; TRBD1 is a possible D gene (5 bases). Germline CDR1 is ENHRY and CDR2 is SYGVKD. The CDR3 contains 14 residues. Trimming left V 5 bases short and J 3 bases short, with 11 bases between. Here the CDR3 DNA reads TGTGCCATCAGTTGGGACTGGGACAATCAGCCCCAGCATTTT. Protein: CAISWDWDNQPQHF.

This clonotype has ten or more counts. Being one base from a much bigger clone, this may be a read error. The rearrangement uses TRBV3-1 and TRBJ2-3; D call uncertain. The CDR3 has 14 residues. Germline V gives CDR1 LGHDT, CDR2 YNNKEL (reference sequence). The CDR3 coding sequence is TGTGCCAGCAGCCAAGACCGTAGCACAGATACGCGGTATTTT. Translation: CASSQDRSTDTRYF.

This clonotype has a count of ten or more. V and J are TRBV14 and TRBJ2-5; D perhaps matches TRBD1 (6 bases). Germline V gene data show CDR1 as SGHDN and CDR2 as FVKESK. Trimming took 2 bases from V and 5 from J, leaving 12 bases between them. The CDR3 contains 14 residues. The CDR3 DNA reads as TGTGCCAGCAGCCAAAACAGGGCCCAGGAGACCCAGTACTTC. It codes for CASSQNRAQETQYF.